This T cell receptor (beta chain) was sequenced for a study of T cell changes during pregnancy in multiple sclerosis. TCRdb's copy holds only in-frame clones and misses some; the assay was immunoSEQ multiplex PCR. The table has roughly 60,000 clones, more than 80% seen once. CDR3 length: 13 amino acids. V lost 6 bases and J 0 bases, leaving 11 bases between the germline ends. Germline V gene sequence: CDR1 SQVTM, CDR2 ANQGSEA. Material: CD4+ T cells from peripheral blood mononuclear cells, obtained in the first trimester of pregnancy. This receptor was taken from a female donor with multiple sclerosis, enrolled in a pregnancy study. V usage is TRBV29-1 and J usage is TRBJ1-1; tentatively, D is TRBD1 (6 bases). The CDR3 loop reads CSVRTAMNTEAFF. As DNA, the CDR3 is TGCAGCGTGAGGACAGCCATGAACACTGAAGCTTTCTTT.